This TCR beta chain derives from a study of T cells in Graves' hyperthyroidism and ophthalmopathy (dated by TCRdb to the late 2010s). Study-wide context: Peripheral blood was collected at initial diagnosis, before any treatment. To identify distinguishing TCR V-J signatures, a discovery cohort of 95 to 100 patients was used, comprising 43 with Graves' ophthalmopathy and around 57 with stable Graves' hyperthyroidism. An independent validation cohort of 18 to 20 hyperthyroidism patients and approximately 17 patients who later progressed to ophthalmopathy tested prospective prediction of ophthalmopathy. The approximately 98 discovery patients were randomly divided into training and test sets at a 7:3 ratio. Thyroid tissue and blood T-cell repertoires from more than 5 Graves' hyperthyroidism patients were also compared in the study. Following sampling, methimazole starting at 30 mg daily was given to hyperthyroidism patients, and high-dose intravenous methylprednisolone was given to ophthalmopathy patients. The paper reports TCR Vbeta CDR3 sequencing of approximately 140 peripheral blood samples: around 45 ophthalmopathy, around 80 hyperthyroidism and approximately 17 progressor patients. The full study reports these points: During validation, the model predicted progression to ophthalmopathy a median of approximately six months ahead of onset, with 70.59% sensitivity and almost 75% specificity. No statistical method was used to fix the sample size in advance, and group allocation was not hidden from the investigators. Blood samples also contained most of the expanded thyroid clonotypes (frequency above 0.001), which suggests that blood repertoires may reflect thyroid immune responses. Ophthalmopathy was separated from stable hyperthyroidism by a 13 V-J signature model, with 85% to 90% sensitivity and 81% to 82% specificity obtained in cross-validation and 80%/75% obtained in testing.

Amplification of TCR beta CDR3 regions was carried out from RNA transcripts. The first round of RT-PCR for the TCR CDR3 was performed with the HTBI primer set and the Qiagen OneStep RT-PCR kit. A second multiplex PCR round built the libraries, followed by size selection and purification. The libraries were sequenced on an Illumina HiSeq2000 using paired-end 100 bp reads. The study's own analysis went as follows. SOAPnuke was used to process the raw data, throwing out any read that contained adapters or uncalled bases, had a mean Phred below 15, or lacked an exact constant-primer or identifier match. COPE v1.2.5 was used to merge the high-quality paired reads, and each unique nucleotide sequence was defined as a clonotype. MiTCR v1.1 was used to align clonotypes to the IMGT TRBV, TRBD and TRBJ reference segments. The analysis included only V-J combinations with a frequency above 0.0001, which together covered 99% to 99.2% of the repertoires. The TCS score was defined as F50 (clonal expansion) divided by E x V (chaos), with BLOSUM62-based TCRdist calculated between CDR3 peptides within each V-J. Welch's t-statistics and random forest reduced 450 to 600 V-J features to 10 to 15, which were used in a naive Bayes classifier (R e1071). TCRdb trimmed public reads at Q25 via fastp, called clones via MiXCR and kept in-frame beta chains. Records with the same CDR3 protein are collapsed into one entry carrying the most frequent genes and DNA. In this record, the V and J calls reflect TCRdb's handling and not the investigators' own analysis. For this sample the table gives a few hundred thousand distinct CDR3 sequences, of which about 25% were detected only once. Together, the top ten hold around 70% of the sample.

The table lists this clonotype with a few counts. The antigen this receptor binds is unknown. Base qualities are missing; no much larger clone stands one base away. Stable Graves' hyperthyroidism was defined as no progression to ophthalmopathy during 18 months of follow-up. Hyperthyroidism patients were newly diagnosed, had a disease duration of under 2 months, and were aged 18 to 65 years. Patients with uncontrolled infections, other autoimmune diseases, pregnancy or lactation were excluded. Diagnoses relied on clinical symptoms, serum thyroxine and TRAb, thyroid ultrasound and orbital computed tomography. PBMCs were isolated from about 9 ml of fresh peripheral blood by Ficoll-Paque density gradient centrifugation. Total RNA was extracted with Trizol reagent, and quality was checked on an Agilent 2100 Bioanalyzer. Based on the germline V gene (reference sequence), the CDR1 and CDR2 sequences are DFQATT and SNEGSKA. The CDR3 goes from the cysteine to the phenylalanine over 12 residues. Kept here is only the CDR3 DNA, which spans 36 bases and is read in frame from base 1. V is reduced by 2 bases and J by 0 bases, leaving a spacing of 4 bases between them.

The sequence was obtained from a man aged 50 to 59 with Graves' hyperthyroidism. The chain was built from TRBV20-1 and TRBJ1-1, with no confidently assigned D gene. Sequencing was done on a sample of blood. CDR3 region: CSARYMNTEAFF. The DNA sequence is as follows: TGCAGTGCTAGATATATGAACACTGAAGCTTTCTTT.